This T cell receptor beta chain was observed in a study of response to subunit inactivated influenza vaccine. Note on this clonotype: Its target is unknown.

The CDR3 loop spans 15 amino acids. Each CDR3 protein is one row after TCRdb ran MiXCR on the RT-PCR reads. The data show 630,000 or so distinct CDR3 sequences, less than 20% seen once. Overall study results and limits: Researchers suggested that each seasonal influenza vaccination recruits few new T cells.

The sample in question was PBMCs from blood, obtained roughly 13 days after vaccination. The chain links TRBV21-1 to TRBJ2-1; TRBD2, the table's D call, lacks a check against the DNA. TRBV21-1 is recorded as a pseudogene. The origin of this receptor is a man in his fifties or sixties who received an inactivated influenza vaccine. DNA of the CDR3: TGTGCCAGCAGCAAATCCAGTAGCGGGGGTACTGAGCAGTTCTTC. Translating it yields CASSKSSSGGTEQFF.